What follows are 5 T cell receptor beta chains derived from one specimen sequenced in a study of T cells in Graves' hyperthyroidism and ophthalmopathy. Researchers amplified the TCR beta CDR3 regions from RNA transcripts. RT-PCR in the first round (using the HTBI primer set) targeted the TCR CDR3. TCRdb itself ran the multiplex PCR reads through MiXCR, one entry per CDR3 protein. In the table there are approximately 570,000 distinct CDR3 sequences, about 20% of which are singletons. Sample: blood. The receptors were gathered from a middle-aged man with Graves' ophthalmopathy.

The chain joins TRBV9 to TRBJ2-5; no definite D call. V dropped 3 bases and J dropped 0 bases, with 12 bases sitting between them. The CDR3 totals 15 residues. CDR1 is SGDLS, CDR2 YYNGEE, per germline. In nucleotides, the CDR3 is TGTGCCAGCAGCGCCTCGGGCTCTAACCAAGAGACCCAGTACTTC. Its translation is CASSASGSNQETQYF.

The chain has TRBV28 and TRBJ2-7; D is perhaps TRBD1 (5 bases). V lost 1 base, J lost 1 base, and 8 bases lay in between. This CDR3 comprises 14 residues. Germline lookup yields CDR1 MDHEN and CDR2 SYDVKM. The CDR3 loop is CASSLFRVSYEQYF. DNA for the CDR3: TGTGCCAGCAGTTTATTCAGGGTGTCCTACGAGCAGTACTTC.

This clonotype was found a few times. Here the CDR3 reads CASSSGQGLEQYF. The CDR3 DNA reads TGTGCCAGCAGCTCCGGACAGGGTCTCGAGCAGTACTTC. The chain links TRBV7-9 to TRBJ2-7; TRBD1 aligns across 8 bases. V lost 4 bases and J lost 6; bases outside the gene matches: 5. Germline CDR1 SEHNR, CDR2 FQNEAQ (reference sequence). This CDR3 has 13 residues.

The chain joins TRBV29-1 to TRBJ2-3, with no clear D. The CDR3 covers 13 residues. CDR1 is SQVTM and CDR2 is ANQGSEA in the germline V gene. Trimming cost V 3 bases and J 2 bases, with 9 bases left between them. The CDR3 protein is CSVDGPPTDTQYF. CDR3 coding DNA: TGCAGCGTTGACGGACCCCCCACAGATACGCAGTATTTT.

A note on this clonotype: A read error may produce the germline difference seen at one junction end. The rearrangement links TRBV20-1 to TRBJ1-1; D might be TRBD1 (5 bases). Germline CDR1 and CDR2: DFQATT and SNEGSKA (reference sequence). The length of the CDR3 is 15 residues. CDR3 nucleotide sequence: TGCAGTGCAAGAGACCCCTTGGGGGTTAACACTGAAGCTTTCTTT. Encoded protein: CSARDPLGVNTEAFF.